The 6 T cell receptor beta chains reported below all come from one sample, sequenced in a study of blood T cell repertoires in COVID-19. Sequencing was performed with immunoSEQ multiplex PCR; in TCRdb, only in-frame clones are kept and a portion is missing. The repertoire holds about 210,000 clones, with about 88% as singletons. Sequenced sample: peripheral blood. These receptors all come from a man younger than 35 with active or convalescent COVID-19.

The V and J genes are TRBV19 and TRBJ2-1, with D possibly TRBD1 on 5 matching bases. This CDR3 spans 15 amino acids. V was trimmed by 6 bases and J by 0 bases, leaving 12 bases between them. CDR1 and CDR2 (germline): LNHDA, SQIVND (reference sequence). The CDR3 DNA sequence: TGTGCCAGTAGGGACAAAATGAGCTCCTACAATGAGCAGTTCTTC. It codes for CASRDKMSSYNEQFF.

This clone was detected ten times or more. The chain uses TRBV28 and TRBJ2-7, with TRBD1 matching 9 bases. Germline CDR1 is MDHEN and CDR2 is SYDVKM. The CDR3 runs 14 residues. After removal of 7 bases from V and 4 bases from J, the junction contained 8 bases not matched to a gene. The CDR3 is CASNEQGAGYEQYF. CDR3 bases: TGTGCCAGCAACGAACAGGGGGCAGGGTACGAGCAGTACTTC.

The chain couples TRBV30 to TRBJ1-1, with 7 bases aligning to TRBD1. Trimming took 4 bases from V and 8 from J; bases not matched to a gene: 13. Germline V lookup: CDR1 GTSNPN, CDR2 SVGIG (reference sequence). CDR3 length equals 14 residues. This chain's CDR3 is CAWNTGVGRWEAFF. DNA for the CDR3: TGTGCCTGGAACACAGGGGTCGGTAGATGGGAAGCTTTCTTT.

This chain uses TRBV7-2 with TRBJ1-2; no clear D gene. The length of the CDR3 is 12 residues. V shed 3 bases and J shed 4 bases, with 6 bases lying between them. Germline values: CDR1 SGHTA, CDR2 FQGNSA. CDR3 sequence reads: CASSFSPYGYTF. The CDR3 DNA follows: TGTGCCAGCAGCTTTAGTCCCTATGGCTACACCTTC.

The V call is TRBV29-1, the J call TRBJ2-7; the D is unclear. This CDR3 has 12 amino acids. Germline V gene lookup returns CDR1 SQVTM and CDR2 ANQGSEA. The V end was cut by 4 bases, the J end by 2 bases, with 9 bases between. The CDR3 DNA reads as TGCAGCGTTGGCACTAATACCTACGAGCAGTACTTC. Its translation: CSVGTNTYEQYF.

V usage is TRBV25-1 and J usage is TRBJ1-2, with a possible D match to TRBD1 (6 bases). Trimming stripped 4 bases from V and 4 bases from J, with 13 bases between. CDR3 length equals 14 residues. The germline CDR1 and CDR2 sequences are MGHDK and SYGVNS. CDR3 nucleotide sequence: TGTGCCAGCAGTGGTCGGGGGGCGAGCTATGGCTACACCTTC. Translation: CASSGRGASYGYTF.